This T cell receptor beta chain was obtained from a study of blood T cells in healthy people across ages. Extractions gave at least 5.5 micrograms of total RNA per sample. Combining a sample-barcoded 5' primer with a J-beta primer mix, a second PCR ran for roughly 7 to 12 cycles. Every cDNA molecule bore a tag from a template-switch adaptor containing 12 random nucleotides. TCRdb called the 5' RACE reads again in MiXCR, with one record for every CDR3 protein. The sample records about 670,000 distinct CDR3 sequences, approximately 40% being singletons. V dropped 0 bases and J dropped 2 bases, with 13 bases sitting between them. The CDR3 length is 15 residues. Germline values: CDR1 DFQATT, CDR2 SNEGSKA (reference sequence).

Sequencing was done on a sample of blood. This TCR was sampled from a man older than 75 in good health. The rearrangement links TRBV20-1 to TRBJ1-2; no clear D gene. The CDR3 here is CSARDRSAENYGYTF. The CDR3 DNA is TGCAGTGCTAGAGATCGAAGCGCCGAGAACTATGGCTACACCTTC.